The entry that follows covers one T cell receptor beta chain sequence. This sample was taken from a study of blood T cell repertoires in COVID-19. Profiled with immunoSEQ multiplex PCR; TCRdb holds only in-frame clones, not every one. The table lists about 330,000 clones, roughly 84% of them singletons. This CDR3 spans 14 amino acids. V gave up 1 base and J gave up 1 base; unmatched junction bases: 0. Germline assignment: CDR1 SGHVS and CDR2 FNYEAQ. The clonotype was recovered from a woman aged 25 to 39 who had recovered from COVID-19. Sample: PBMCs or T cells enriched from blood (not recorded which). This chain uses TRBV7-6 with TRBJ1-1; 7 bases map to TRBD1. For the CDR3, the DNA is TGTGCCAGCAGCTTAGGGACAGGGAACACTGAAGCTTTCTTT. Translation: CASSLGTGNTEAFF.